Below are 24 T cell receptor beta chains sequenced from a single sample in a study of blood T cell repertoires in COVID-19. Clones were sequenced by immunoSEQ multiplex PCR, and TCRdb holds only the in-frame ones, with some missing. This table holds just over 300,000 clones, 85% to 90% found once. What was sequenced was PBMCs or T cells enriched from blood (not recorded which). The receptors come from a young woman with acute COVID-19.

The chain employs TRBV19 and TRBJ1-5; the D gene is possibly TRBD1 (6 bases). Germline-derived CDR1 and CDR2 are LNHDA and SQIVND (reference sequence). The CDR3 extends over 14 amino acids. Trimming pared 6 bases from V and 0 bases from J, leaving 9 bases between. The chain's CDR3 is CASRGQNSNQPQHF. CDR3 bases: TGTGCCAGTAGAGGACAGAATAGCAATCAGCCCCAGCATTTT.

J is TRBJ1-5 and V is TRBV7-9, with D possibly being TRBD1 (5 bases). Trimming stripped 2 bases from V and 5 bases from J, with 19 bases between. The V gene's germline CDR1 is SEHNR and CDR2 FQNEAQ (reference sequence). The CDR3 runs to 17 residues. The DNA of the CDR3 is TGTGCCAGCAGCTTAATAGTTAGGGGAATGATCTATCAGCCCCAGCATTTT. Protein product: CASSLIVRGMIYQPQHF.

The CDR3 bases are TGTGCCAGCAGTTTACTTTACAGGGGTAATGAGCAGTTCTTC. Its protein product is CASSLLYRGNEQFF. The V and J genes are TRBV28 and TRBJ2-1; 7 nucleotides agree with TRBD1. The CDR3 extends over 14 amino acids. V lost 2 bases to trimming and J lost 7 bases; unmatched junction nucleotides: 5. Germline V gene sequence: CDR1 MDHEN, CDR2 SYDVKM. Supplemented by reference TRBV28 and TRBJ2-1, the full variable domain reads DVKVTQSSRYLVKRTGEKVFLECVQDMDHENMFWYRQDPGLGLRLIYFSYDVKMKEKGDIPEGYSVSREKKERFSLILESASTNQTSMYLCASSLLYRGNEQFFGPGTRLTVL.

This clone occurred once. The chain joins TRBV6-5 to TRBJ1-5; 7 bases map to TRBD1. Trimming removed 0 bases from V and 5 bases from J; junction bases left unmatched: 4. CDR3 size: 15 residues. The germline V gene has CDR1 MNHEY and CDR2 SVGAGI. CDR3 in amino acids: CASSYSMGQHQPQHF. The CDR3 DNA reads TGTGCCAGCAGTTACTCGATGGGACAGCATCAGCCCCAGCATTTT.

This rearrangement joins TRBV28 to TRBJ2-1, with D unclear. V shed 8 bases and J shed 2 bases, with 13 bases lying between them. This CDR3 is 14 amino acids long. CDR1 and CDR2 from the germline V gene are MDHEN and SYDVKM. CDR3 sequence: CASPREAAYNEQFF. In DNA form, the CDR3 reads TGTGCCAGCCCCCGAGAGGCAGCCTACAATGAGCAGTTCTTC. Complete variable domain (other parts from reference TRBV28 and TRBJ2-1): DVKVTQSSRYLVKRTGEKVFLECVQDMDHENMFWYRQDPGLGLRLIYFSYDVKMKEKGDIPEGYSVSREKKERFSLILESASTNQTSMYLCASPREAAYNEQFFGPGTRLTVL.

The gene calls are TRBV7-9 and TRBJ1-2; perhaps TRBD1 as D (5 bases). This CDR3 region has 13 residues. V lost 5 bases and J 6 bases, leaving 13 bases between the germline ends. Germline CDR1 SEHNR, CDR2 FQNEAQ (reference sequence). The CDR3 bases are TGTGCCAGCAGCGTAGACAGTTTTGATGGCTACACCTTC. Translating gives CASSVDSFDGYTF.

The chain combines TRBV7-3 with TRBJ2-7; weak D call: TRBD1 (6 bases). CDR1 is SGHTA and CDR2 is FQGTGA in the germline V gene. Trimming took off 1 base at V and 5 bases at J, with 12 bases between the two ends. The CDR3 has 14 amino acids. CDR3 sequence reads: CASSLMGAGDEQYF. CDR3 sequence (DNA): TGTGCCAGCAGCTTAATGGGGGCTGGGGACGAGCAGTACTTC.

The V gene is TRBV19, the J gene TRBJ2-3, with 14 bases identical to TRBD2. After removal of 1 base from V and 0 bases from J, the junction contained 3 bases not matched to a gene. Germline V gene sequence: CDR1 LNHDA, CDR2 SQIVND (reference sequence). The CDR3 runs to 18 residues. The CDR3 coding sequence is TGTGCCAGTAGTATAGGACTAGCGGGAGGGCCCAGCACAGATACGCAGTATTTT. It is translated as CASSIGLAGGPSTDTQYF.

CDR3 in DNA: TGTGCCAGCAGTTTCACGCTCCGGAGGGACAGGGACAAGACCCAGTACTTC. Translation gives CASSFTLRRDRDKTQYF. This rearrangement joins TRBV28 to TRBJ2-5; 9 nucleotides agree with TRBD1. Per the germline V gene, CDR1 is MDHEN and CDR2 is SYDVKM. This CDR3 contains 17 residues. With V trimmed by 3 bases and J by 6 bases, 14 bases remained unmatched.

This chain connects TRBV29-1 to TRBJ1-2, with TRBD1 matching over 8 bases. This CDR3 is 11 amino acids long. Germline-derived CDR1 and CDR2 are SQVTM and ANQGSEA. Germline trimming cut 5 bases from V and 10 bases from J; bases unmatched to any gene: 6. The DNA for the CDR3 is TGCAGCGTTTCGAGACAGGGGATCTACACCTTC. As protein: CSVSRQGIYTF.

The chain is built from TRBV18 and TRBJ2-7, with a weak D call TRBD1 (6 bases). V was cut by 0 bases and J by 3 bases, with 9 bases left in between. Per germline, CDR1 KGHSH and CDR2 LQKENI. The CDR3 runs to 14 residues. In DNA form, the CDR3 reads TGTGCCAGCTCACCACCGGACAGAATCTACGAGCAGTACTTC. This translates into CASSPPDRIYEQYF.

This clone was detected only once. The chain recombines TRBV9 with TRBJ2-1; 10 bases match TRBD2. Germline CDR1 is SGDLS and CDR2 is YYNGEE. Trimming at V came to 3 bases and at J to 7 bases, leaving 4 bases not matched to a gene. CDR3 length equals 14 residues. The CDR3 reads CASSASGRGNEQFF. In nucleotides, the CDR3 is TGTGCCAGCAGCGCGAGCGGGAGGGGAAATGAGCAGTTCTTC.

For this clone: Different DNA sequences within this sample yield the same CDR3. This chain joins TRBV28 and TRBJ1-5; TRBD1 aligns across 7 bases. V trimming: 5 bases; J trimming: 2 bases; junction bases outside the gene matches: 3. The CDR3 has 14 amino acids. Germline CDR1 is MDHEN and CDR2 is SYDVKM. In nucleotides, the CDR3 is TGTGCCAGCAGTCCGGGGACAGGCAATCAGCCCCAGCATTTT. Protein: CASSPGTGNQPQHF.

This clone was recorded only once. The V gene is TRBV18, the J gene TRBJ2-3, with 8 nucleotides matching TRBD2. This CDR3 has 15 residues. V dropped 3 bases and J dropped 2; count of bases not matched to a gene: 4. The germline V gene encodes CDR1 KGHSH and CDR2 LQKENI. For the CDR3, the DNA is TGTGCCAGCTCACCTCCGGGAGGGCTCACAGATACGCAGTATTTT. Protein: CASSPPGGLTDTQYF.

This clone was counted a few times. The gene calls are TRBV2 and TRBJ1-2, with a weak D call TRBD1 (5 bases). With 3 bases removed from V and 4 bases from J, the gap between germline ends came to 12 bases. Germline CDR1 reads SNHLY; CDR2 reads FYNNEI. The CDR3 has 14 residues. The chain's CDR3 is CASSDFRQSYGYTF. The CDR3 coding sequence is TGTGCCAGCAGTGATTTCAGACAGTCCTATGGCTACACCTTC.

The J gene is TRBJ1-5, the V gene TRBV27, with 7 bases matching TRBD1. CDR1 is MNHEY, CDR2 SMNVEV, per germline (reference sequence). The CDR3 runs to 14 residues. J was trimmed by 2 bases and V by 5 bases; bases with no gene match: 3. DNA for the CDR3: TGTGCCAGCAGTGCCGACAGGGGCAATCAGCCCCAGCATTTT. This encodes CASSADRGNQPQHF.

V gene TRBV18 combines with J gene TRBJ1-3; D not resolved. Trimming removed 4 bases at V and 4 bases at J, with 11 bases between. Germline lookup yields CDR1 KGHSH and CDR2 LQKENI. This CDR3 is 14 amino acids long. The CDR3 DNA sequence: TGTGCCAGCTCACTAGACGCAGCGGGAAACACCATATATTTT. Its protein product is CASSLDAAGNTIYF.

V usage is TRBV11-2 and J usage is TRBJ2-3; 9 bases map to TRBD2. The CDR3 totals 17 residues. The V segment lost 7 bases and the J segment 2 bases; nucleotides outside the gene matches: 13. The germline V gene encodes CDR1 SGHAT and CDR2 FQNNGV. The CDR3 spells CASTLSGSQTNTDTQYF. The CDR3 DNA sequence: TGTGCCAGCACCCTTAGCGGGAGCCAAACTAACACAGATACGCAGTATTTT.

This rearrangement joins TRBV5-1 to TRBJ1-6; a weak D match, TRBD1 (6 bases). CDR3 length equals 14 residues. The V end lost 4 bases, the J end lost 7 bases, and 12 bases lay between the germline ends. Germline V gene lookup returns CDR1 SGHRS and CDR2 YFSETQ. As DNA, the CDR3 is TGCGCCAGCAGCGTTGGACAGAACAATTCACCCCTCCACTTT. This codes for CASSVGQNNSPLHF.

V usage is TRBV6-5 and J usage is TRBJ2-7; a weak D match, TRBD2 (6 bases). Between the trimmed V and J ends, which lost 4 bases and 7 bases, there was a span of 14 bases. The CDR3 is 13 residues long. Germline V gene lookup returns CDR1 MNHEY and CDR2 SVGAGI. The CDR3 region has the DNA TGTGCCAGCAGTTCCTGGACCGGGGGAGAGCAGTACTTC. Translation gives CASSSWTGGEQYF.

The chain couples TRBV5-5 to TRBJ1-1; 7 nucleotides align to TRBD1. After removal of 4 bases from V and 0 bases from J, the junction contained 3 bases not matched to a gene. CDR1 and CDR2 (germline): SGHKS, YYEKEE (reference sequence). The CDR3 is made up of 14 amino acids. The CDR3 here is CASSTDRVNTEAFF. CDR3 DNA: TGTGCCAGCAGCACCGACAGGGTGAACACTGAAGCTTTCTTT.

As DNA, the CDR3 is TGTGCCAGCAGCTCACCCCGGGGGACTGCCAACAATAGCAATCAGCCCCAGCATTTT. Translating gives CASSSPRGTANNSNQPQHF. This sequence joins TRBV7-6 and TRBJ1-5, with D perhaps matching TRBD1 (5 bases). From germline, CDR1 is SGHVS and CDR2 FNYEAQ. The V and J ends lost 4 bases and 0 bases respectively, with 22 bases between them. The CDR3 runs 19 residues.

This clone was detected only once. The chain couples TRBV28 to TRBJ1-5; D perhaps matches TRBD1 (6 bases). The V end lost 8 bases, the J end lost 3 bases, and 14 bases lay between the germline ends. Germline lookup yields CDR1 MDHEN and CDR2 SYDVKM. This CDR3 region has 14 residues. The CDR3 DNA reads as TGTGCCAGCCAAGCAGGGGTCGTCAATCAGCCCCAGCATTTT. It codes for CASQAGVVNQPQHF.

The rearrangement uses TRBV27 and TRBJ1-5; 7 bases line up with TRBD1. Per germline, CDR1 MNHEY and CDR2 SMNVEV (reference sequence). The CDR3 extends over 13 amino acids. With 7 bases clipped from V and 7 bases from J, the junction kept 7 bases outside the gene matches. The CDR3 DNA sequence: TGTGCCAGCAAAGTAGGAGGGGGCCAGCCCCAGCATTTT. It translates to CASKVGGGQPQHF.